This T cell receptor beta chain was recovered during a study of T-cell reconstitution after alpha-beta-depleted transplantation in children. General study points: T cells produced anew were the main source of T-cell counts and diversity one year after transplant.

The sample holds one count of this clonotype. Its antigen remains unidentified. Preparation of the TCRbeta library was carried out with unique molecular identifiers. TCRdb reprocessed the PCR reads via MiXCR and lists one record per CDR3 protein. The data contain hundreds of thousands of distinct CDR3 sequences, 10% of them singletons. The CDR3 is 15 residues long. CDR1 is LNHDA, CDR2 SQIVND, per germline (reference sequence). J was trimmed by 1 base and V by 7 bases; bases with no gene match: 9. The TCR was taken from a boy in the first two years of life with acute myeloid leukemia, due to receive a stem cell transplant. The chain combines TRBV19 with TRBJ1-1; 7 bases align to TRBD1. The sample was PBMCs, taken before TCRalphabeta/CD19-depleted stem cell transplant. CDR3 region: CASIGGGGKNTEAFF. Here the CDR3 DNA reads TGTGCCAGTATAGGTGGAGGGGGCAAGAACACTGAAGCTTTCTTT.